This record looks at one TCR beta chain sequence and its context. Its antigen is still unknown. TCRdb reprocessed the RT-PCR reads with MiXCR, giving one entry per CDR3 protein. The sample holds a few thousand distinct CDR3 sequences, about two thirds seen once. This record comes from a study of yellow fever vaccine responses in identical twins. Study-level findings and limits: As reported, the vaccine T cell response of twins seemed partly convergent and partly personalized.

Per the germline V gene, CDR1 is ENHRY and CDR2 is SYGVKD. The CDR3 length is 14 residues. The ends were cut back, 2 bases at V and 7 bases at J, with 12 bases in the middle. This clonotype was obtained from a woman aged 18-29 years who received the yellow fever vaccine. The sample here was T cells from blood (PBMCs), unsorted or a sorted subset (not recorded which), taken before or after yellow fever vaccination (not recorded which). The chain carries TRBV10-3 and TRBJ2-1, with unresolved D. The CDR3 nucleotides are TGTGCCATCAGTGAGGGGTCCTACTTTAATGAGCAGTTCTTC. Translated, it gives CAISEGSYFNEQFF.